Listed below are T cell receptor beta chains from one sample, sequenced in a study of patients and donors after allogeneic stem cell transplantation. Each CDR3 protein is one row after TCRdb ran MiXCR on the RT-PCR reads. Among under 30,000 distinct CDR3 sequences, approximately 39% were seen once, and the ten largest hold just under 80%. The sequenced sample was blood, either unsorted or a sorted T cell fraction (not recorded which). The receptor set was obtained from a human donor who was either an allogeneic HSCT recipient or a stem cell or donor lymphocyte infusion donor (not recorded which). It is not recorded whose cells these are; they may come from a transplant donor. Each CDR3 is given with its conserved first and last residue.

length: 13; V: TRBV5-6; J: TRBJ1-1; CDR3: CASSWGGSTEAFF
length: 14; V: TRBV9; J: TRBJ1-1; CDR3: CASSVGGQNTEAFF
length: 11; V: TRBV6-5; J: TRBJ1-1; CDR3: CASQGPTEAFF
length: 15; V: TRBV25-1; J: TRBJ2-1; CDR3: CASSDSTWGGNEQFF
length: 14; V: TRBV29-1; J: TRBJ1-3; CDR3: CSAGQGANGNTIYF
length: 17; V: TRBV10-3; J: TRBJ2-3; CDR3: CAISESFGRAGTDTQYF
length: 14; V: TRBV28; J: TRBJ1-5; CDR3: CASSYTGGNQPQHF
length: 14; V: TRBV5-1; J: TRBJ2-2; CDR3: CASSSDLDPGELFF
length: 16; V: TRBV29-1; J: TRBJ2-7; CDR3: CSVETPRLGGDNEQYF
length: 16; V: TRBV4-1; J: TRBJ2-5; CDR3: CASSQGVAGTKETQYF
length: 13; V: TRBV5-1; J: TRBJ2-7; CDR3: CASSFTHSYEQYF
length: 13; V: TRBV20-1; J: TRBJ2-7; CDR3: CSARFDSPYEQYF
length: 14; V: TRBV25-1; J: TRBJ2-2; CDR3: CASSPQGPTGELFF
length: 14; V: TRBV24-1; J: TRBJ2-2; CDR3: CATSRTGNTGELFF
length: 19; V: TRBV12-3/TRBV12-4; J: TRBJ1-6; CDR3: CASSFRGGQGSSYNSPLHF
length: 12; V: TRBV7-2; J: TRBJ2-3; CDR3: CASSLTIYTQYF
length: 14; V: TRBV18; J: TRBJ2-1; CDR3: CASSPILQYNEQFF
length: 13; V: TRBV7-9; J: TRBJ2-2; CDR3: CASSLEYTGELFF
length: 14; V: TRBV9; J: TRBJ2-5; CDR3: CASSPRTGQETQYF
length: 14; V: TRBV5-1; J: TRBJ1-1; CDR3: CASSFWDTYTEAFF
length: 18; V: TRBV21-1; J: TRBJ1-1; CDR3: CASSKLGGQASMNTEAFF
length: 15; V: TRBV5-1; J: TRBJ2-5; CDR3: CASSRNTGGAETQYF
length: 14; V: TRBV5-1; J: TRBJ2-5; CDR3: CASSLDPGQETQYF
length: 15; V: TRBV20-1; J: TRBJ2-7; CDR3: CSASRVRSFSYEQYF
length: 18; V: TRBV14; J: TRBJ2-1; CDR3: CASSQDEPFGRQYNEQFF
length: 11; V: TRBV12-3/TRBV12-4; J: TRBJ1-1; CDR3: CASSLKGGAFF
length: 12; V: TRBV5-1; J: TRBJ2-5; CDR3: CASSPLQETQYF
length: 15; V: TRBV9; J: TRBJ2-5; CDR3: CASSVGLGGEETQYF
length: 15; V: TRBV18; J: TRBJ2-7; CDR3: CASSPTAGGLYEQYF
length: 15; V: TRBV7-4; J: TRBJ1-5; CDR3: CASSSYMRGNQPQHF
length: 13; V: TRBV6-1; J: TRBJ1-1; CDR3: CATTSRGNTEAFF
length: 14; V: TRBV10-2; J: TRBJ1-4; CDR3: CASSDQGTNEKLFF
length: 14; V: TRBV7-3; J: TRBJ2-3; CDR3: CASSPDRMADTQYF
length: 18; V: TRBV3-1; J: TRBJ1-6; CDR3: CASSQELVGFSYNSPLHF
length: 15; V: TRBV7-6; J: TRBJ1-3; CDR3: CASSTRQGDGNTIYF
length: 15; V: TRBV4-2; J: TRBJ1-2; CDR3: CASSQDLIARELCTF